Below, one TCR beta chain is given with its context. What it binds is not known. Other DNA sequences in this sample translate to the same CDR3. The data were taken from a study of glioma-infiltrating T cells after dendritic cell vaccination. Looking at the study overall: Between the early 2000s and the early 2010s, patients got autologous tumor lysate-pulsed dendritic cell vaccines.

The method was immunoSEQ multiplex PCR; TCRdb's version includes in-frame clones alone and lacks a portion of them. The sample shows about 92,000 clones, over 75% of them seen only once. The germline V and J ends were trimmed by 0 bases and 2 bases, with 7 bases remaining between them. The CDR3 spans 14 residues. Germline CDR1 reads LNHNV; CDR2 reads YYDKDF (reference sequence). Study observations and caveats: Estimated pretreatment TIL content predicted outcome after dendritic cell vaccination. No direct clonality-survival link was found; a diverse polyclonal response may matter. The cohort had few patients with full blood and tumor sets.

The sample in question was blood, obtained before dendritic cell vaccination. This sequence was found in a human donor with glioblastoma. The chain employs TRBV15 and TRBJ2-5, with a weak D call TRBD1 (5 bases). The CDR3 spells CATSRDRGQETQYF. The CDR3 DNA is TGTGCCACCAGCAGAGATAGGGGTCAAGAGACCCAGTACTTC.